This T cell receptor beta chain originates from a study of response to subunit inactivated influenza vaccine. This clonotype was observed many times. Antigen unknown. TCRdb re-derived calls from the RT-PCR reads in MiXCR, one entry per CDR3 protein. The table shows about 520,000 distinct CDR3 sequences, with approximately 7.8% occurring only once. Whole-study results and caveats: The study's authors posited that every seasonal influenza vaccination enlists few new T cells.

The CDR3 runs 14 residues. Germline V CDR1 and CDR2: SEHNR, FQNEAQ (reference sequence). V lost 4 bases, J lost 4 bases, and 13 bases lay in between. Sample: PBMCs from blood, taken less than 25 months after vaccination. The J gene is TRBJ1-2, the V gene TRBV7-9, with D perhaps TRBD1 (6 bases). The receptor's source is a man in his fifties or sixties who received an inactivated influenza vaccine. Here the CDR3 reads CASSSDGQLYGYTF. The DNA for the CDR3 is TGTGCCAGCAGCTCTGACGGACAGCTCTATGGCTACACCTTC.